A selection of T cell receptor beta chains follows, all from one sample in a study of T cell repertoires in cytomegalovirus infection. TCRdb reanalysed the reads using MiXCR and keeps one entry per CDR3 protein. The profile shows under 300,000 distinct CDR3 sequences, around 20% of them singletons. Antigens of these TCRs are unknown. This specimen consisted of cultured PBMCs, obtained from culture after CMV antigen stimulation. The receptors were sampled from a human donor in good health (CMV status not recorded). Some clones in this sample may be carry-over from other donors' samples. Both conserved end residues are part of each CDR3. Clone size is stated in some rows and not others, as once, few, many or a class when expanded.

cdr3_aa: CASSLGGRANEKLFF; clone_size: -; v_call: TRBV11-2
cdr3_aa: CATLRPMNTEAFF; clone_size: many; v_call: TRBV12-3/TRBV12-4
cdr3_aa: CASSPRGVGSQYF; clone_size: few; v_call: TRBV7-2
cdr3_aa: CASSLRPGSNEQFF; clone_size: -; v_call: TRBV6-5
cdr3_aa: CASSPRDWGNSYEQYF; clone_size: -; v_call: TRBV4-1
cdr3_aa: CASSYDPGDSTDTQYF; clone_size: few; v_call: TRBV6-2/TRBV6-3
cdr3_aa: CASSPSYSGRDNEQFF; clone_size: many; v_call: TRBV6-2/TRBV6-3
cdr3_aa: CSVAGTSGRAMGEQYF; clone_size: -; v_call: TRBV29-1
cdr3_aa: CASRTGLQETQYF; clone_size: -; v_call: TRBV7-2
cdr3_aa: CATRTSRYNEQFF; clone_size: many; v_call: TRBV6-2/TRBV6-3
cdr3_aa: CSAGGLAGIINEQFF; clone_size: -; v_call: TRBV20-1
cdr3_aa: CASSPAVAGYTQYF; clone_size: few; v_call: TRBV7-9
cdr3_aa: CASSSNLPSFPDTQYF; clone_size: -; v_call: TRBV12-3/TRBV12-4
cdr3_aa: CASSLVSRAKNIQYF; clone_size: few; v_call: TRBV7-2
cdr3_aa: CASTGRNYGYTF; clone_size: -; v_call: TRBV19
cdr3_aa: CASSLVSGEEPGYTF; clone_size: once; v_call: TRBV7-6
cdr3_aa: CASSLEGSAKNIQYF; clone_size: few; v_call: TRBV5-4
cdr3_aa: CASSPDANTEAFF; clone_size: many; v_call: TRBV7-2
cdr3_aa: CASSSTSTDTQYF; clone_size: many; v_call: TRBV7-2
cdr3_aa: CASSLLFYSRELFF; clone_size: few; v_call: TRBV12-3/TRBV12-4
cdr3_aa: CASSPQDGRTGNTIYF; clone_size: -; v_call: TRBV18
cdr3_aa: CASSPGGISYNEQFF; clone_size: many; v_call: TRBV7-6
cdr3_aa: CASSVRSWTSNQPQHF; clone_size: few; v_call: TRBV2
cdr3_aa: CASSLESTGGNQPQHF; clone_size: many; v_call: TRBV7-2
cdr3_aa: CASSLEARLATDTQYF; clone_size: many; v_call: TRBV7-8
cdr3_aa: CASITGGTGELFF; clone_size: -; v_call: TRBV7-9
cdr3_aa: CASSSRTSGRVAATGELFF; clone_size: many; v_call: TRBV6-5
cdr3_aa: CASSLDTGAFF; clone_size: few; v_call: TRBV7-9
cdr3_aa: CASSRSGTADSPLHF; clone_size: -; v_call: TRBV6-8
cdr3_aa: CASSLGTSAYEQYF; clone_size: few; v_call: TRBV12-3/TRBV12-4
cdr3_aa: CASRSTGDYGYTF; clone_size: -; v_call: TRBV19
cdr3_aa: CASSQVNYNEQFF; clone_size: once; v_call: TRBV14
cdr3_aa: CASSLVTWGQFHSGANVLTF; clone_size: -; v_call: TRBV7-9
cdr3_aa: CASSQGFSGSYEQYF; clone_size: few; v_call: TRBV4-3
cdr3_aa: CATSDPTTSRRDEQFF; clone_size: many; v_call: TRBV24-1
cdr3_aa: CASSQMRTGGGYTF; clone_size: few; v_call: TRBV7-8
cdr3_aa: CASSSLGLGYTF; clone_size: few; v_call: TRBV12-3/TRBV12-4
cdr3_aa: CASRARQASYEQYF; clone_size: many; v_call: TRBV28
cdr3_aa: CSADRPDTQYF; clone_size: -; v_call: TRBV20-1
cdr3_aa: CASSLVAGANEQFF; clone_size: many; v_call: TRBV5-4
cdr3_aa: CASSLASWSSYNEQFF; clone_size: many; v_call: TRBV7-2
cdr3_aa: CASSLAWSTSGPYNEQFF; clone_size: -; v_call: TRBV7-9
cdr3_aa: CASRGIGETQYF; clone_size: -; v_call: TRBV27
cdr3_aa: CASSPLGRAAEQFF; clone_size: many; v_call: TRBV7-2
cdr3_aa: CASSLLTGSTDTQYF; clone_size: -; v_call: TRBV27
cdr3_aa: CASSSRAGGATYEQYF; clone_size: few; v_call: TRBV7-2
cdr3_aa: CASRFGGSGETQYF; clone_size: few; v_call: TRBV6-6
cdr3_aa: CASSLLARKFF; clone_size: -; v_call: TRBV13
cdr3_aa: CASSTPFQGVNYGYTF; clone_size: few; v_call: TRBV6-6
cdr3_aa: CASSLGGAPGANVLTF; clone_size: many; v_call: TRBV7-2
cdr3_aa: CASSPNRGANTEAFF; clone_size: few; v_call: TRBV4-1